A selection of T cell receptor beta chains follows, all from one sample in a study of T cell responses to AZD1222 COVID-19 vaccine. Measured with immunoSEQ multiplex PCR; TCRdb has only the in-frame clones, and not every one. Here the sample spans some 120,000 clones, 80% to 90% being singletons. This sample comprised peripheral blood, obtained on day 0 of AZD1222 vaccination. The receptor set was obtained from an adult in good health. Both conserved end residues are part of each CDR3. The D gene is left open where the match is weak. A clone size is listed for some rows: how often the clone was seen (once, few, many), or a class if it is expanded.

V gene	D gene	clone size	CDR3 length	J gene	CDR3 DNA	CDR3 protein
TRBV6-5	-	-	13	TRBJ1-1	TGTGCCAGCGTGATCGGGGGATGGACTGAAGCTTTCTTT	CASVIGGWTEAFF
TRBV29-1	TRBD1	-	15	TRBJ2-4	TGCAGCGCCTTGACAGGGGGCAAGGGCAAAAACATTCAGTACTTC	CSALTGGKGKNIQYF
TRBV2	-	-	14	TRBJ1-4	TGTGCCAGCAGTGAGGACGGTTTTAATGAAAAACTGTTTTTT	CASSEDGFNEKLFF
TRBV18	-	few	15	TRBJ2-1	TGTGCCAGCTCACTTACGAAGGACAGTTTCAATGAGCAGTTCTTC	CASSLTKDSFNEQFF
TRBV3-1/TRBV3-2	-	-	16	TRBJ1-4	TGTGCCAGCAGCGCCCAGGGCCACTCAACTAATGAAAAACTGTTTTTT	CASSAQGHSTNEKLFF
TRBV18	-	-	13	TRBJ1-2	TGTGCCAGCTCACTCCGGACCGAGGACTCCTGCACCTTC	CASSLRTEDSCTF
TRBV6-5	-	-	15	TRBJ1-6	TGTGCCAGCAGGACAGAGACCTCCTATAATTCACCCCTCCACTTT	CASRTETSYNSPLHF
TRBV10-3	-	-	14	TRBJ2-2	TGTGCCACCGTTAGCGCCCCGAACACCGGGGAGCTGTTTTTT	CATVSAPNTGELFF
TRBV4-2	TRBD1	-	15	TRBJ2-6	TGTGCCAGCAGCCTTCAGGGGGAAGGGGCCAACGTCCTGACTTTC	CASSLQGEGANVLTF
TRBV14	-	-	16	TRBJ1-3	TGTGCCAGCAGCCAACTACAGGGCATCTCTGGAAACACCATATATTTT	CASSQLQGISGNTIYF
TRBV7-2	TRBD2	-	14	TRBJ2-1	TGTGCCAGCAGCCGCGGGGGGGGCTACAATGAGCAGTTCTTC	CASSRGGGYNEQFF
TRBV5-4	TRBD1	-	13	TRBJ1-1	TGTGCCACCCAAGCCGGACAGGCACCTGAAGCTTTCTTT	CATQAGQAPEAFF
TRBV5-4	TRBD1	-	13	TRBJ1-3	TGTGCCAGTAATAAAGGGGGCGAAAACACCATATATTTT	CASNKGGENTIYF
TRBV27	-	-	18	TRBJ1-5	TGTGCCAGCAGTTCCCGCCAGTCCTGGGGCCAATACAATCAGCCCCAGCATTTT	CASSSRQSWGQYNQPQHF